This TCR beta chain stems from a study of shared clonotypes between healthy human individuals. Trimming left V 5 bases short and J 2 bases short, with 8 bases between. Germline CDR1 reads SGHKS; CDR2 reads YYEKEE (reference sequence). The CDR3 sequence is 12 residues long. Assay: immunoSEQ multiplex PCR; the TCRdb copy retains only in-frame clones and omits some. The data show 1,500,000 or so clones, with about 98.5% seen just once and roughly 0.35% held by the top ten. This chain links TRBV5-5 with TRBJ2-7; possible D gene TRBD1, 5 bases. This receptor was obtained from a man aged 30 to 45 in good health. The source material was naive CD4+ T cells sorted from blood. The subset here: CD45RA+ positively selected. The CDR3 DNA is TGTGCCAGCAGTGAACAGGCCTACGAGCAGTACTTC. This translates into CASSEQAYEQYF.